This TCR beta chain was profiled in a study of T cell clones after liver transplantation. In the study overall: As an antigen-independent comparator, third-party-reactive TCRbeta sequences came from pre-transplant mixed lymphocyte reactions. Whole-study results and caveats: Post-transplant, graft-donor-reactive CD4 TCRbeta sequences in blood dropped significantly in most of the 8 subjects.

TCRbeta sequences of proliferating CFSE-low MLR cells were labeled alloreactive. Graft donor PBMCs, splenocytes, lymph-node cells, or third-party PBMCs stimulated pre-transplant recipient cells. Sequencing used immunoSEQ multiplex PCR; TCRdb keeps in-frame clones, though not all of them. The profile shows some 550 clones, around 58% of them singletons. V lost 4 bases and J lost 2; bases outside the gene matches: 7. The CDR3 is 15 amino acids. CDR1 is SGHRS, CDR2 YFSETQ, per germline. On this clone: Its target is unknown.

What was sequenced was CD8+ T cells from cultured PBMCs. The V call is TRBV5-1, the J call TRBJ2-7, with 9 bases lining up with TRBD1. The TCR sequence derives from a human patient who received a liver transplant. The graft donor may have given rise to some T cells. The CDR3 sequence: CASSPAGTGTYEQYF. For the CDR3, the DNA is TGCGCCAGCAGCCCGGCCGGGACAGGGACCTACGAGCAGTACTTC.